This TCR beta chain is from a study of cytomegalovirus exposure and HLA in healthy donors. The germline gives CDR1 LNHNV, CDR2 YYDKDF (reference sequence). Trimming removed 3 bases from V and 4 bases from J, with 16 bases in between. The CDR3 has 17 amino acids. This clone was seen only once. PCR used 60 Vbeta primers and 13 Jbeta primers. Repertoires were generated with immunoSEQ multiplex PCR, while TCRdb's copy carries only in-frame clones and drops some. The data hold 210,000 or so clones, with about 75% observed a single time. The TCR sequence derives from a man younger than 35 in good health and CMV-seronegative. The chain combines TRBV15 with TRBJ2-6; D might be TRBD2 (6 bases). The sequencing sample was made of PBMCs. DNA of the CDR3: TGTGCCACCAGCAGGCAGGGACTGCGAGACGGGGCCAACGTCCTGACTTTC. Encoded protein: CATSRQGLRDGANVLTF.